This section outlines one T cell receptor (beta chain) sequence together with its context. This specimen belongs to a study of T cell clones after liver transplantation. For the study at large: Samples came from ITN030ST, which attempted immunosuppression withdrawal within 2 years of liver transplantation. Until 12-24 months post-transplant, subjects got standard immunosuppression and no induction.

Sequencing used immunoSEQ multiplex PCR; TCRdb keeps in-frame clones, though not all of them. The sample holds 98,000 or so clones, around 83% seen once. The sample consisted of CD4+ T cells from blood, taken before liver transplant. The source of this sequence is a human donor who received a liver transplant.

In nucleotides, the CDR3 is TGTGCCACCAGCAGGGGACAGGGCAACCTCGCTAACGACGAGCAGTTCTTC. Encoded protein: CATSRGQGNLANDEQFF. This chain connects TRBV15 to TRBJ2-1; 9 nucleotides agree with TRBD1. Germline assignment: CDR1 LNHNV and CDR2 YYDKDF (reference sequence). J lost 10 bases, V lost 3 bases, and 16 bases had no gene match. This CDR3 is 17 amino acids long.